Shown below are 30 T cell receptor beta chains from a single sample sequenced in a study of shared clonotypes between healthy human individuals (dated by TCRdb to the early 2020s). Library preparation employed the immunoSEQ multiplex PCR assay. The table was pulled from immuneACCESS by TCRdb, which kept in-frame rearrangements only. Such tables lose some clones; where checked, under half of the loss comes from unresolved V genes, and the rest has no known cause. Across this sample there are roughly 300,000 clones, with around 90% seen only once. Around 15% of the sample is in the top ten clones. The sequenced sample consisted of memory CD8+ T cells sorted from blood. The cell subset or site label here, explained by the study, means: CD45RO+ cells pooled with CCR7-negative TemRA cells. Every receptor here comes from a man aged 18 to 35 in good health.

The gene calls are TRBV9 and TRBJ1-6; D is ambiguous. The ends were cut back, 2 bases at V and 7 bases at J, with 4 bases in the middle. Germline V gives CDR1 SGDLS, CDR2 YYNGEE. The CDR3 sequence is 12 residues long. CDR3 nucleotide sequence: TGTGCCAGCAGCGTCGACAATTCACCCCTCCACTTT. Its translation is CASSVDNSPLHF.

This chain uses TRBV30 with TRBJ2-1; 9 bases fit TRBD2. Germline V gene sequence: CDR1 GTSNPN, CDR2 SVGIG (reference sequence). CDR3 size: 14 residues. J was trimmed by 8 bases and V by 3 bases; bases with no gene match: 8. The CDR3 is CAWRSGGGDYEQFF. The CDR3 nucleotides read TGTGCCTGGAGATCTGGCGGGGGGGACTATGAGCAGTTCTTC.

This clone was picked up one time. One junction end does not reproduce the germline sequence, and a read error may be involved. The gene calls are TRBV18 and TRBJ2-1; either TRBD1 or TRBD2 may fit D (5 bases each). The CDR3 loop spans 14 amino acids. Looked up from germline, CDR1 is KGHSH and CDR2 is LQKENI. CDR3 sequence reads: CTSSLGRELGEQFF. In DNA, the CDR3 is TGTACCAGCTCTCTGGGCAGGGAGCTCGGTGAGCAGTTCTTC.

This rearrangement joins TRBV7-2 to TRBJ2-1; 11 bases fit TRBD2. Germline CDR1 SGHTA, CDR2 FQGNSA. There are 15 residues in the CDR3. V trimming: 6 bases; J trimming: 9 bases; junction bases outside the gene matches: 10. For the CDR3, the DNA is TGTGCCAGCAGGCTAACTAGCGGGAGTTTCCCTGAGCAGTTCTTC. This sequence encodes CASRLTSGSFPEQFF.

This clone was picked up many times. The chain carries TRBV5-4 and TRBJ2-2; TRBD2 aligns across 9 bases. CDR3 size: 14 residues. Germline CDR1 reads SGHNT; CDR2 reads YYREEE (reference sequence). Losses at the gene ends were 2 bases for V and 7 bases for J; bases not matched to a gene: 3. DNA of the CDR3: TGTGCCAGCAGCTTTTTTAGCGGGGGCGGGGAGCTGTTTTTT. The encoded protein is CASSFFSGGGELFF.

The chain couples TRBV27 to TRBJ2-1; no clear D gene. Germline CDR1 and CDR2: MNHEY and SMNVEV (reference sequence). There are 12 residues in the CDR3. Trimming took off 5 bases at V and 7 bases at J, with 9 bases between the two ends. This CDR3 reads CASSQFANEQFF. CDR3 coding DNA: TGTGCCAGCAGTCAGTTCGCGAATGAGCAGTTCTTC.

The rearrangement links TRBV2 to TRBJ1-6; no firm D call. The CDR3 totals 13 residues. The V gene's germline CDR1 is SNHLY and CDR2 FYNNEI. V was trimmed by 2 bases and J by 8 bases, leaving 7 bases between them. DNA for the CDR3: TGTGCCAGCAGTGAACTCGGGGATTCACCCCTCCACTTT. Translated, it gives CASSELGDSPLHF.

This clone was seen only a few times. V usage is TRBV11-1 and J usage is TRBJ2-5; TRBD2 matches at 9 bases. Trimming cost V 5 bases and J 2 bases; bases outside gene matches: 6. CDR1 is SGHAT and CDR2 is FQDESV in the germline V gene (reference sequence). This CDR3 has 15 residues. The CDR3 spells CASSPTSGSQETQYF. The DNA of the CDR3 is TGTGCCAGCAGCCCTACTAGCGGGTCACAAGAGACCCAGTACTTC.

CDR3 DNA sequence: TGCGCCAGCAGCTTGAAGTATTCCTACGAGCAGTACTTC. Translating it yields CASSLKYSYEQYF. The rearrangement joins TRBV5-1 to TRBJ2-7; D uncertain. This CDR3 has 13 amino acids. Germline assignment: CDR1 SGHRS and CDR2 YFSETQ. V shed 1 base and J shed 1 base, with 6 bases lying between them.

The rearrangement links TRBV7-9 to TRBJ1-2; D may be TRBD1 (6 bases). This CDR3 is built from 16 residues. Germline V gene data show CDR1 as SEHNR and CDR2 as FQNEAQ (reference sequence). Deletions cut 4 bases from V and 0 bases from J, with 15 bases between. The DNA of the CDR3 is TGTGCCAGCAGCTCCTATACAGGGCCAACTAACTATGGCTACACCTTC. The encoded protein is CASSSYTGPTNYGYTF. The entire variable domain, with the rest obtained from reference TRBV7-9 and TRBJ1-2, is as follows: DTGVSQNPRHKITKRGQNVTFRCDPISEHNRLYWYRQTLGQGPEFLTYFQNEAQLEKSRLLSDRFSAERPKGSFSTLEIQRTEQGDSAMYLCASSSYTGPTNYGYTFGSGTRLTVV.

The chain is built from TRBV27 and TRBJ2-5; the D is unclear. Germline V gene lookup returns CDR1 MNHEY and CDR2 SMNVEV (reference sequence). The ends were cut back, 8 bases at V and 2 bases at J, with 15 bases in the middle. The CDR3 contains 14 residues. CDR3 nucleotides: TGTGCCAGCTCGACGAGGCTTGGTCAAGAGACCCAGTACTTC. Amino acid sequence: CASSTRLGQETQYF.

The chain employs TRBV28 and TRBJ2-1; maybe TRBD1 (6 bases). V was clipped by 2 bases and J by 0 bases, with 14 bases between them. Germline V gene data show CDR1 as MDHEN and CDR2 as SYDVKM. This CDR3 has 17 amino acids. DNA of the CDR3: TGTGCCAGCAGTTTAATTGGGGGCGATAGCTCCTACAATGAGCAGTTCTTC. Its translation: CASSLIGGDSSYNEQFF.

This chain links TRBV5-1 with TRBJ2-1, with 8 bases fitting TRBD2. Losses at the gene ends were 5 bases for V and 8 bases for J; bases not matched to a gene: 12. Germline loops: CDR1 SGHRS, CDR2 YFSETQ. There are 15 residues in the CDR3. As DNA, the CDR3 is TGCGCCAGCAGAGCGGGGGACTTCGAGGTCGATGAGCAGTTCTTC. Translated: CASRAGDFEVDEQFF.

This clone was found once. The V call is TRBV27, the J call TRBJ1-5; D is possibly TRBD1 (6 bases). Germline V gives CDR1 MNHEY, CDR2 SMNVEV (reference sequence). The CDR3 totals 15 residues. The V end was cut by 5 bases, the J end by 0 bases, with 11 bases between. This CDR3 is CASSSRGYSNQPQHF. In DNA form, the CDR3 reads TGTGCCAGCAGTAGCAGGGGTTATAGCAATCAGCCCCAGCATTTT.

This clone was seen many times. The chain combines TRBV7-2 with TRBJ2-7; D gene uncertain. CDR3 size: 14 residues. Germline V lookup: CDR1 SGHTA, CDR2 FQGNSA. V was pared by 5 bases and J by 0 bases, with 11 bases between. The CDR3 nucleotides are TGTGCCAGCAGCCCCTTGGTCGACTCCTACGAGCAGTACTTC. Residues: CASSPLVDSYEQYF.

The chain uses TRBV5-4 and TRBJ2-7; D ambiguous. With 3 bases removed from V and 0 bases from J, the gap between germline ends came to 10 bases. In germline, CDR1 is SGHNT, CDR2 YYREEE (reference sequence). The CDR3 consists of 14 residues. In DNA form, the CDR3 reads TGTGCCAGCAGCTCCTCAGCCTCCTCCTACGAGCAGTACTTC. This gives the protein CASSSSASSYEQYF.

The V gene is TRBV2, the J gene TRBJ1-2; D gene ambiguous. The germline V gene encodes CDR1 SNHLY and CDR2 FYNNEI. Trimming stripped 2 bases from V and 8 bases from J, with 6 bases between. The CDR3 contains 11 residues. The CDR3: CASSEIRGYTF. The CDR3 DNA reads as TGTGCCAGCAGTGAAATTCGAGGCTACACCTTC.

V and J are TRBV5-4 and TRBJ2-3, with 13 positions matching TRBD2. The V gene end was trimmed by 4 bases and the J gene end by 4 bases; junction bases not matched to a gene: 6. Germline values: CDR1 SGHNT, CDR2 YYREEE (reference sequence). There are 16 residues in the CDR3. CDR3: CASSRKGLAGPDTQYF. CDR3 in DNA: TGTGCCAGCAGCAGGAAGGGACTAGCGGGACCAGATACGCAGTATTTT.

This chain links TRBV30 with TRBJ1-2, with D unresolved. Trimming removed 5 bases from V and 1 base from J, with 17 bases in between. In germline, CDR1 is GTSNPN, CDR2 SVGIG (reference sequence). CDR3 size: 15 residues. The DNA of the CDR3 is TGTGCCTGGGGACCTGAAAATGAGGTTAACTATGGCTACACCTTC. This sequence encodes CAWGPENEVNYGYTF.

The V call is TRBV10-3, the J call TRBJ2-3; 14 nucleotides line up with TRBD2. Trimming removed 7 bases from V and 2 bases from J; junction bases left unmatched: 5. CDR3 size: 16 residues. Germline CDR1 is ENHRY and CDR2 is SYGVKD. The DNA for the CDR3 is TGTGCCATCAATGGACTAGCGGGGGGCCCCACAGATACGCAGTATTTT. It yields the protein CAINGLAGGPTDTQYF.

The chain links TRBV4-3 to TRBJ2-2; 7 bases align to TRBD1. V shed 0 bases, J shed 1 base, and the junction held 5 bases outside the gene matches. The V gene's germline CDR1 is LGHNA and CDR2 YSLEER. This CDR3 has 17 amino acids. In nucleotides, the CDR3 is TGCGCCAGCAGCCAAGATGAGAGGGGGCTGAACACCGGGGAGCTGTTTTTT. Its translation: CASSQDERGLNTGELFF.

This chain connects TRBV11-2 to TRBJ2-2; no definite D call. This CDR3 contains 12 residues. V was pared by 1 base and J by 7 bases, with 4 bases between. Germline V gene sequence: CDR1 SGHAT, CDR2 FQNNGV. CDR3 in amino acids: CASSLARGELFF. The DNA for the CDR3 is TGTGCCAGCAGCTTAGCCCGCGGGGAGCTGTTTTTT.

The chain links TRBV27 to TRBJ1-2, with D possibly TRBD1 on 5 matching bases. Between the trimmed V and J ends, which lost 5 bases and 4 bases, there was a span of 17 bases. CDR3 length: 15 amino acids. Germline-derived CDR1 and CDR2 are MNHEY and SMNVEV (reference sequence). CDR3 sequence: CASSANQGRLYGYTF. As DNA, the CDR3 is TGTGCCAGCAGTGCTAACCAGGGACGGCTCTATGGCTACACCTTC.

Details on this clone: The same CDR3 arises from other DNA sequences in this sample as well. The rearrangement uses TRBV7-9 and TRBJ2-1, with 7 bases aligning to TRBD1. This CDR3 is built from 14 residues. Germline trimming cut 5 bases from V and 2 bases from J; bases unmatched to any gene: 3. Germline CDR1 is SEHNR and CDR2 is FQNEAQ (reference sequence). CDR3 DNA: TGTGCCAGCAGCCTGGGACAGACCTACAATGAGCAGTTCTTC. It is translated as CASSLGQTYNEQFF.

J is TRBJ1-2 and V is TRBV19, with a tentative D call TRBD1 (6 bases). Germline V gene lookup returns CDR1 LNHDA and CDR2 SQIVND (reference sequence). V was clipped by 9 bases and J by 2 bases, with 19 bases between them. This CDR3 comprises 15 residues. CDR3 coding DNA: TGTGCCAGCCTCCCCTATGGGGGCGCAAACTATGGCTACACCTTC. Protein product: CASLPYGGANYGYTF.

The V gene is TRBV6-5, the J gene TRBJ2-3, with TRBD1 matching over 10 bases. The junction had 7 bases not matched to a gene; V was cut back by 7 bases and J by 3 bases. Germline CDR1 is MNHEY and CDR2 is SVGAGI. This CDR3 contains 15 residues. The CDR3 sequence: CASNFRDRGTDTQYF. DNA of the CDR3: TGTGCCAGCAACTTCCGGGACAGGGGTACAGATACGCAGTATTTT.

V and J are TRBV28 and TRBJ2-7; the match to TRBD1 covers 8 bases. CDR1 and CDR2 from the germline V gene are MDHEN and SYDVKM. The CDR3 covers 14 residues. Trimming removed 2 bases from V and 4 bases from J; junction bases left unmatched: 4. The CDR3 here is CASSLVGQGYEQYF. CDR3 bases: TGTGCCAGCAGTTTAGTCGGACAGGGTTACGAGCAGTACTTC.

This clone showed up many times. V and J are TRBV2 and TRBJ2-5; D uncertain. The CDR3 runs to 12 residues. V was pared by 8 bases and J by 1 base, with 8 bases between. Germline V lookup: CDR1 SNHLY, CDR2 FYNNEI. CDR3: CASQGFQETQYF. The CDR3 nucleotides are TGTGCCAGCCAAGGTTTCCAAGAGACCCAGTACTTC. The variable domain in full, completed from reference TRBV2 and TRBJ2-5, reads EPEVTQTPSHQVTQMGQEVILRCVPISNHLYFYWYRQILGQKVEFLVSFYNNEISEKSEIFDDQFSVERPDGSNFTLKIRSTKLEDSAMYFCASQGFQETQYFGPGTRLLVL.

The chain links TRBV6-6 to TRBJ2-5; tentative D call: TRBD1 (5 bases). Germline loops: CDR1 MNHNY, CDR2 SVGAGI (reference sequence). Trimming pared 5 bases from V and 5 bases from J, leaving 15 bases between. The CDR3 is 14 residues long. Written as DNA, the CDR3 is TGTGCCAGCAGTGCAACGGCAGGGATCGAGACCCAGTACTTC. It yields the protein CASSATAGIETQYF.

The gene calls are TRBV7-9 and TRBJ2-1, with D perhaps TRBD1 (5 bases). Per the germline V gene, CDR1 is SEHNR and CDR2 is FQNEAQ (reference sequence). The V end lost 5 bases, the J end lost 0 bases, and 5 bases lay between the germline ends. The CDR3 extends over 13 amino acids. Here the CDR3 reads CASSQGSYNEQFF. CDR3 DNA sequence: TGTGCCAGCAGCCAGGGCTCCTACAATGAGCAGTTCTTC.